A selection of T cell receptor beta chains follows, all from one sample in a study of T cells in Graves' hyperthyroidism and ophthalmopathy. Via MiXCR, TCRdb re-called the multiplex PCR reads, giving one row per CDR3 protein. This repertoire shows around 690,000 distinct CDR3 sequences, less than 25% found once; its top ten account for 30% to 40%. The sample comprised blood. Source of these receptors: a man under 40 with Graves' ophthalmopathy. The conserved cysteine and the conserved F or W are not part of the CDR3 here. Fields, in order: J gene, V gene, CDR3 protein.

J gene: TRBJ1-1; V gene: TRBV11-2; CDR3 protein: ASSYRSGTSNTEAF
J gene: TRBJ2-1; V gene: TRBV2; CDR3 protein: ASEGTAQF
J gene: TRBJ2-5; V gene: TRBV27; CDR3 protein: ASRLYFRREGPETQY
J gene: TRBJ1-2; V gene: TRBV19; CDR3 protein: ASSGVRDGDYGYT
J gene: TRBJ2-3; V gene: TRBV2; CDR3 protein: ASRADYGTDTQY
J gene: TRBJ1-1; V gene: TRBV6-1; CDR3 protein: ASSFLLRDSGGNTEAF
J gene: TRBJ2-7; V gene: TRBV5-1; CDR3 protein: ASSLEYAGPASYEQY
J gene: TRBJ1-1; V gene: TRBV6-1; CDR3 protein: ASSDPTGARRAF
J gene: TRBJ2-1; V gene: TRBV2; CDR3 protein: ASSADRGTYNEQF
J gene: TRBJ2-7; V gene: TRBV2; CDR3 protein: AGRAGTSGSQSYEQY
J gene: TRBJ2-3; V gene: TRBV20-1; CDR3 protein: SARGRTTTSTDTQY
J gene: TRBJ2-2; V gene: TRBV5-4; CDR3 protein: ASSPATGRPNTGELF
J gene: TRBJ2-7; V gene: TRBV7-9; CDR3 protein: ASGAPRIYGEQY
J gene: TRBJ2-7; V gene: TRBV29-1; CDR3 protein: SVDVGNEQY
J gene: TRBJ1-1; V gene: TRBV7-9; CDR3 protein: ASSLERPNTEAF
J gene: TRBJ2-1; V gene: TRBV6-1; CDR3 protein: ASSEGTASYNEQF
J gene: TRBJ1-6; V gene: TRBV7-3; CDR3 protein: ASSATGGGNSPLH
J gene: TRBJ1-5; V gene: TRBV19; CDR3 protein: ASDPGEPQH
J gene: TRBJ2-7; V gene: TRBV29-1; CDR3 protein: SVEQDSQYEQY
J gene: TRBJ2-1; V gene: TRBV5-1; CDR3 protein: ASSLEGASAQF
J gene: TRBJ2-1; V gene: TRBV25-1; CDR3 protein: ASSETTGINEQF
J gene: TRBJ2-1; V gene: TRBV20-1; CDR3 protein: SAREDARYNEQF
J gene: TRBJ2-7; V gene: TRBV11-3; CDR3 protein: ASSLTCLGLLYEQY
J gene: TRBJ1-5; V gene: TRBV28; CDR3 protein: ASSLRDSGNQPQH
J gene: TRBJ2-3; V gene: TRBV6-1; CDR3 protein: ASSPGLAGGSSTDTQY
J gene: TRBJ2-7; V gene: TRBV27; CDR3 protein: ASSPLSQWGLGQTSYEQY
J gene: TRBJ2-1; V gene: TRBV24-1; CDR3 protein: ATSDTGQGGEQF
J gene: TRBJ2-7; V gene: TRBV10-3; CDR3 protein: AIRTSDSYEQY